This T cell receptor beta chain was recovered during a study of chemoradiotherapy in HPV16-positive cancers. Study results and caveats: HPV-specific T cells were functionally defined from only a couple of HPV16-positive patients. During treatment, candidate HPV-specific clones and E7-related motifs expanded in tumor.

Germline CDR1 SGHRS, CDR2 YFSETQ. Trimming cost V 2 bases and J 4 bases; bases outside gene matches: 2. The CDR3 sequence is 13 residues long. Clones were sequenced by immunoSEQ multiplex PCR, and TCRdb holds only the in-frame ones, with some missing. Here the sample spans about 32,000 clones, approximately 88% being singletons. Comment on this clone: The target antigen is unknown.

The genes are TRBV5-1 and TRBJ1-1, with 7 bases lining up with TRBD1. Sample: blood, taken from a patient who underwent chemoradiotherapy. The source of this sequence is a human donor with HPV-associated anogenital cancer. The DNA of the CDR3 is TGCGCCAGCAGCTTCACAGGGGCCACTGAAGCTTTCTTT. It codes for CASSFTGATEAFF.